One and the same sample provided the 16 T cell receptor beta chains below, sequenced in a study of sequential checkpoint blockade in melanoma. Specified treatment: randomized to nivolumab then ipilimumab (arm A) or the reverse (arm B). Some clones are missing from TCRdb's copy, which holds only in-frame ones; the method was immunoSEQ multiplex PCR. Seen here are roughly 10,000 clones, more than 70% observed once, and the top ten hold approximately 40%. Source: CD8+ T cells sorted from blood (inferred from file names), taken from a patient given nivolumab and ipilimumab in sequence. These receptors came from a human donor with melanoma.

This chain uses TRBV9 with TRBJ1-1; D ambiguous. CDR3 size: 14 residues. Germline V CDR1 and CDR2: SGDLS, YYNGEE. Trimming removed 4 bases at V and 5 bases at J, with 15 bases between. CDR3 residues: CASSPSQDNTEAFF. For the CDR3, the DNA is TGTGCCAGCAGCCCTTCTCAGGATAATACTGAAGCTTTCTTT. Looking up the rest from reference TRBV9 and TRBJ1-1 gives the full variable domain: DSGVTQTPKHLITATGQRVTLRCSPRSGDLSVYWYQQSLDQGLQFLIQYYNGEERAKGNILERFSAQQFPDLHSELNLSSLELGDSALYFCASSPSQDNTEAFFGQGTRLTVV.

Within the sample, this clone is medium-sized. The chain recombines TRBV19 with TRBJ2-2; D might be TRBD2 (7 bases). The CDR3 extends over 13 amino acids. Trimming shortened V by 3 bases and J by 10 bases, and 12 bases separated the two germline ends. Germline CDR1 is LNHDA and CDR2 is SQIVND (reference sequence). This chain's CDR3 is CASSIWGGEELFF. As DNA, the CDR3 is TGTGCCAGTAGTATTTGGGGGGGCGAGGAGCTGTTTTTT. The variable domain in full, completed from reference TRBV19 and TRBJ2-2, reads DGGITQSPKYLFRKEGQNVTLSCEQNLNHDAMYWYRQDPGQGLRLIYYSQIVNDFQKGDIAEGYSVSREKKESFPLTVTSAQKNPTAFYLCASSIWGGEELFFGEGSRLTVL.

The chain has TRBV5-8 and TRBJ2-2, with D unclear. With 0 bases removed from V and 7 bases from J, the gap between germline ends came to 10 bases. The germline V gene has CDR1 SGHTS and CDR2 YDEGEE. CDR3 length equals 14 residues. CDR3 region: CASSLDGVSGELFF. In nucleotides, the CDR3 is TGTGCCAGCAGCTTGGACGGAGTCAGCGGGGAGCTGTTTTTT. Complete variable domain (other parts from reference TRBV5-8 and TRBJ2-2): EAGVTQSPTHLIKTRGQQATLRCSPISGHTSVYWYQQALGLGLQFLLWYDEGEERNRGNFPPRFSGRQFPNYSSELNVNALELEDSALYLCASSLDGVSGELFFGEGSRLTVL.

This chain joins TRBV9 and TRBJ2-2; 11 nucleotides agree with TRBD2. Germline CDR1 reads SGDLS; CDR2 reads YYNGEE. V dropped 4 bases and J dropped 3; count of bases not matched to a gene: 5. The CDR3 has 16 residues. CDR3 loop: CASSPTSGVYTGELFF. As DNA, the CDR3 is TGTGCCAGCAGCCCGACTAGCGGGGTATACACCGGGGAGCTGTTTTTT.

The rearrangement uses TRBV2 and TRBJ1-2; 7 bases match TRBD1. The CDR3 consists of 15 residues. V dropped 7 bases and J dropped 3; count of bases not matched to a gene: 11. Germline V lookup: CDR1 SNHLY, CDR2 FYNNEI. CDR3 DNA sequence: TGTGCCAGCAAAAATTCGACAGGGACGTACTATGGCTACACCTTC. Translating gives CASKNSTGTYYGYTF.

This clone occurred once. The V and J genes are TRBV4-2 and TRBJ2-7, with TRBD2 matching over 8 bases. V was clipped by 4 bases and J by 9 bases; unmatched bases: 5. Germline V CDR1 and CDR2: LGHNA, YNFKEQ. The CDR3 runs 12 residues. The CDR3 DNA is TGTGCCAGCAGCCCGGGACTAGGAAGGCAGTACTTC. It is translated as CASSPGLGRQYF.

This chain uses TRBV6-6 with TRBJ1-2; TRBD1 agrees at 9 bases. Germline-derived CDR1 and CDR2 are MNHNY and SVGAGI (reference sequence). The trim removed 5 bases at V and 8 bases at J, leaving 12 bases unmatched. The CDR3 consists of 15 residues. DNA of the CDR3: TGTGCCAGCAGTACCCCGGGACAGGGTTATGAAGGCTACACCTTC. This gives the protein CASSTPGQGYEGYTF.

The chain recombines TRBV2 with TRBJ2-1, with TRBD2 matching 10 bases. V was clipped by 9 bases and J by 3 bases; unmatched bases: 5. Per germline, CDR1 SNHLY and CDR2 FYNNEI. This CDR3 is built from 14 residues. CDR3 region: CARSAGGSYNEQFF. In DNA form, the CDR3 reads TGTGCCAGATCAGCGGGGGGGAGCTACAATGAGCAGTTCTTC. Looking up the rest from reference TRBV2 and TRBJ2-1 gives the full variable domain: EPEVTQTPSHQVTQMGQEVILRCVPISNHLYFYWYRQILGQKVEFLVSFYNNEISEKSEIFDDQFSVERPDGSNFTLKIRSTKLEDSAMYFCARSAGGSYNEQFFGPGTRLTVL.

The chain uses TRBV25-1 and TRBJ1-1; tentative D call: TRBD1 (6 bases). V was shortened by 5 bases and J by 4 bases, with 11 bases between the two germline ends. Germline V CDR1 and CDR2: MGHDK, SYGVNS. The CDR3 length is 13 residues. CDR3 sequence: CASSRGGFTEAFF. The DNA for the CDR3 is TGTGCCAGCAGTAGGGGGGGCTTCACTGAAGCTTTCTTT. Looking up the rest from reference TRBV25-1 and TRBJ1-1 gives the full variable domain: EADIYQTPRYLVIGTGKKITLECSQTMGHDKMYWYQQDPGMELHLIHYSYGVNSTEKGDLSSESTVSRIRTEHFPLTLESARPSHTSQYLCASSRGGFTEAFFGQGTRLTVV.

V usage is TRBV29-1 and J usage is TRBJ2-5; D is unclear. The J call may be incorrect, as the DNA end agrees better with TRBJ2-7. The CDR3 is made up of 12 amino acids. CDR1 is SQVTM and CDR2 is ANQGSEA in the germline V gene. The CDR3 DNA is TGCAGCGTTGAAGTTGAGATCTACGAGCAGTACTTC. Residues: CSVEVEIYEQYF.

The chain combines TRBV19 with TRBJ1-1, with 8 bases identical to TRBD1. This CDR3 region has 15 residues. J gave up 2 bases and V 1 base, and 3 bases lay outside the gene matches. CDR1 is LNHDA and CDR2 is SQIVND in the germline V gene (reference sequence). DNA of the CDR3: TGTGCCAGTAGTATAGTCAGGGGGCTTAACACTGAAGCTTTCTTT. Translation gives CASSIVRGLNTEAFF. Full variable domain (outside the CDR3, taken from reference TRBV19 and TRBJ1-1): DGGITQSPKYLFRKEGQNVTLSCEQNLNHDAMYWYRQDPGQGLRLIYYSQIVNDFQKGDIAEGYSVSREKKESFPLTVTSAQKNPTAFYLCASSIVRGLNTEAFFGQGTRLTVV.

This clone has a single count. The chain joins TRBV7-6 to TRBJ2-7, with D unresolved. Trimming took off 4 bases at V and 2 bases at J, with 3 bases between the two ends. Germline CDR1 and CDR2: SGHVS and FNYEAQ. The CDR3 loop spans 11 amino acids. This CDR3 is CASSSTYEQYF. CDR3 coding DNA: TGTGCCAGCAGCTCCACCTACGAGCAGTACTTC.

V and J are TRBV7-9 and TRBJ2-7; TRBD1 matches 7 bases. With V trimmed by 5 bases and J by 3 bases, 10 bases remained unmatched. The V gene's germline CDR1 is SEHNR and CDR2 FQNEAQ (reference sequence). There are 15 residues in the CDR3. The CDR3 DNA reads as TGTGCCAGCAGCCCAAAGACAGGGCCGATCTACGAGCAGTACTTC. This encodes CASSPKTGPIYEQYF.

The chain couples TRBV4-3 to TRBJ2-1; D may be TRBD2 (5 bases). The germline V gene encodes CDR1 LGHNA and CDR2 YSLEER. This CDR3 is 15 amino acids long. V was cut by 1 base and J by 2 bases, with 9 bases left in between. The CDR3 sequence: CASSQGGSPYNEQFF. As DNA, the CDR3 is TGCGCCAGCAGCCAAGGAGGGAGTCCCTACAATGAGCAGTTCTTC.

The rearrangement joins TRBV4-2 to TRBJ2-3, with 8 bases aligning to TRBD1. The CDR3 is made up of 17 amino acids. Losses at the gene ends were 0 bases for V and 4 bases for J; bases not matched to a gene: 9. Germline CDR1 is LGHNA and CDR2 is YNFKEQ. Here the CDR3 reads CASSQDIGTGISDTQYF. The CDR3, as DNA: TGTGCCAGCAGCCAAGACATCGGGACAGGCATATCAGATACGCAGTATTTT.

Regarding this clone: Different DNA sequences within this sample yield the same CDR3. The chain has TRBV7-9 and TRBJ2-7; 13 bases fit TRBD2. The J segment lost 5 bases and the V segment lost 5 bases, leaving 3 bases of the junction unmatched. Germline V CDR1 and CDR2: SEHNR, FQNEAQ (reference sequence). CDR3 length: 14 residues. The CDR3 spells CASSPGTSGNEQYF. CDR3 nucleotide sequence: TGTGCCAGCAGCCCGGGGACTAGCGGGAACGAGCAGTACTTC.